Listed here is a single T cell receptor (beta chain). Antigen unknown. Germline loops: CDR1 SGHRS, CDR2 YFSETQ. The V and J ends lost 0 bases and 1 base, in that order; junction bases with no gene match: 7. The CDR3 is 17 amino acids. This specimen comes from a study of T cell responses to AZD1222 COVID-19 vaccine. Study-wide points: Spike-wide coverage was observed for vaccine-associated CD4 TCRs, with dominant responses at 160-218 and 743-854. At study baseline, merely roughly 6 AZD1222 recipients were seropositive.

Generated by immunoSEQ multiplex PCR, the TCRdb table keeps only in-frame clones and is missing some. The data hold under 40,000 clones, with about 89% observed a single time. This clonotype was obtained from an adult in good health. The sequenced sample was peripheral blood, obtained on day 0 of AZD1222 vaccination. The V gene is TRBV5-1, the J gene TRBJ2-1; TRBD2 aligns across 7 bases. This chain's CDR3 is CASSLGASGYSYNEQFF. CDR3 sequence (DNA): TGCGCCAGCAGCTTGGGGGCTAGCGGATATTCCTACAATGAGCAGTTCTTC.